This TCR beta chain was recorded in a study of cytomegalovirus exposure and HLA in healthy donors. The overall study: Counted in an early data release were about 85 million unique TCRs from HLA-typed donors. Study observations and caveats: Trimming of TCR beta V- and J-genes showed a link, identified in a later analysis, to a missense DCLRE1C variant. Available immune exposure information covered CMV serostatus only.

This clone was recorded a few times. The antigen remains undetermined. PCR employed 60 Vbeta and 13 Jbeta primers. Sequenced by immunoSEQ multiplex PCR; TCRdb stores in-frame clones only, minus some. The sample shows approximately 180,000 clones, 80% to 85% of them seen only once. Material: PBMCs. The receptor was derived from a woman under 30 in good health and CMV-seronegative.

CDR3: CASSSGQGRSNEKLFF. In DNA form, the CDR3 reads TGTGCCAGCAGCTCCGGACAGGGGAGGTCTAATGAAAAACTGTTTTTT. The gene calls are TRBV13 and TRBJ1-4; 9 bases are shared with TRBD1. CDR3 length: 16 residues. Germline V gene data show CDR1 as PRHDT and CDR2 as FYEKMQ (reference sequence). J lost 3 bases, V lost 4 bases, and 6 bases had no gene match.